This TCR beta chain was identified in a study of T cell repertoires in cytomegalovirus infection. Study details: Newly reported HLA-C-restricted and thoroughly characterized HLA-B-restricted CMV epitopes were employed. An indication of both CMV infection and matching HLA type came from public TCR beta signatures.

V lost 0 bases and J lost 3, with 15 bases in between. The V gene's germline CDR1 is MNHEY and CDR2 SVGEGT. The CDR3 extends over 16 amino acids. A single record per CDR3 protein comes from TCRdb applying MiXCR to the reads. The table shows hundreds of thousands of distinct CDR3 sequences, with around 30% occurring only once. Turning to this clonotype: Its antigen is unidentified.

Broader study findings: Predominance within the ex vivo response was attributable to HLA-C-restricted CMV-specific TCR beta clonotypes. CMV carriers having the relevant HLA were flagged by cumulative public TCR beta family frequency.

This chain uses TRBV6-2 or TRBV6-3 with TRBJ2-7; no clear D. Sequenced here: cultured CD8+ T cells from PBMCs, sampled from culture after CMV antigen stimulation. This TCR was recovered from a human donor in good health (CMV status not recorded). Some clones in this sample may be carry-over from other donors' samples. In nucleotides, the CDR3 is TGTGCCAGCAGTTACTCGAAAGGTACTCTTGTCTACGAGCAGTACGTC. Translated: CASSYSKGTLVYEQYV.